The present T cell receptor beta chain was sequenced within a study of cytomegalovirus exposure and HLA in healthy donors (dated by TCRdb to 2016 to 2017). About the investigation overall: In an earlier analysis of under 750 of the donors, 276 Gb of sequence data and some 100 million unique TCR beta sequences from roughly 180 million T cells were reported. The number of donors typed differed by locus, with about 629-640 for A, B, C, DRB1 and DQB1, over 500 for DQA1, 606 for DPA1, and 400 to 490 for DPB1. The study aimed to test whether cataloging public T cell receptors could reveal signatures of past pathogen exposure. Among roughly 400 genotyped donors of the cohort, an average of around 240,000 unique TCR beta nucleotide sequences were sequenced per donor, roughly 18% of them non-productive. To study patterns of TCR occurrence, a later analysis re-analyzed previously published TCR beta repertoires from several hundred donors and added high-resolution HLA genotyping. A separate validation cohort of roughly 120 different subjects was used in addition to the roughly 620-subject first cohort. Of the roughly 400 genotyped donors, approximately 83% fell in the genetic ancestry cluster associated with self-reported Caucasian donors. Every repertoire in the discovery cohort had been generated on one and the same sequencing platform. Using immunosequencing, the study profiled T cell repertoires from about 610 subjects and related those repertoires to cytomegalovirus serostatus. Rather than drawing on any new phenotypic data, the later analysis identified candidate immune exposures from TCR beta sequences and the way those sequences occurred across donors. A later genetic analysis took genome-wide SNP genotypes for about 65% of the roughly 670 donors and used that subset as a discovery cohort. Donor age, sex, ethnicity and CMV serostatus were compiled together with the repertoire data. Roughly 300 gigabases of sequencing data and about 92 million unique TCR sequences made up an early release that covered roughly 670 HLA-typed donors. To predict cytomegalovirus infection status, the study combined high-throughput TCR immunosequencing, statistical association of individual TCRs with disease status, and machine learning. Four or five DR-DQ haplotypes were treated as single units for association and clustering because of strong linkage in the cohort. Both class I and class II loci were covered by HLA typing, at four-digit resolution. In an earlier analysis of several hundred of the donors, high-throughput TCR beta sequencing was used to judge whether each TCR beta V gene segment behaved as functional or pseudogenic.

The cohort was made up of 500 to 800 healthy bone marrow donors. Cohort members were all nominally healthy when sampled, although unrecorded immune exposures were likely present. The donor tested CMV seronegative and was one of the 352 seronegative cohort members. Every donor gave a peripheral blood sample, and the peripheral blood mononuclear cells from that sample were used for TCR beta sequencing. The Qiagen DNeasy Blood Extraction Kit was used to extract genomic DNA from the blood cell samples. For this clone: No cognate antigen has been identified for it. Base qualities were left out, and no much larger clone turns up one base away.

What the work shows at the level of the full study, not this receptor alone: In a later genetic analysis, a missense DCLRE1C variant was associated with V-gene and J-gene trimming of TCR beta chains, and the association was replicated in an independent cohort. An earlier analysis of 587 of the donors showed that most TCR beta V segments appeared in productive rearrangements either about 90% or about 30% of the time, which broadly matched IMGT annotations. A further reported finding was that TCR beta sequences accurately predicted the HLA-A and HLA-B alleles for most subjects in the first cohort. Sequencing depth was assumed to be roughly uniform across donors in the presence/absence analyses, though that assumption may not hold. In the study, 150 to 200 TCR beta chains were listed as associated with cytomegalovirus. Compared with the roughly 670-donor mean, donors in an Asian-associated ancestry cluster had fewer N-insertions in productive TCRs, according to a later genetic analysis. Correlated functional status among segregating V segments might be attributable to linkage disequilibrium, but an unknown experimental factor could not be ruled out. A cluster of highly shared sequence variants was judged likely to represent a technical artifact of the sequencing pipeline. According to the authors, the approach could potentially be generalized to other disease states and immunological phenotypes. Some IMGT-functional V segments, including TRBV6-2 and TRBV6-3, could not be distinguished by the 87-base-pair reads and were therefore excluded. According to a later analysis, most CMV-associated TCR beta chains appeared to be HLA-restricted, and the HLA associations seemed to be driven largely by CMV exposure. Over 15 rarely observed V segments, including chromosome 9 orphons, were excluded from the earlier analysis of about 610 of the donors because counts were too low. HLA typing was unavailable for some donors at each locus, so association tests used only the typed subset. A later analysis associated about 17,000 TCR beta sequences with specific HLA alleles at a false discovery rate of 0.05. When HLA alleles, especially DR and DQ, strongly co-occurred, TCR associations were difficult to assign to individual alleles. Compared with equally common non-associated chains, HLA-associated TCR beta chains in a later analysis were more clonally expanded and had lower generation probabilities. In both the original and validation cohorts, the classifier was reported to diagnose cytomegalovirus status with high specificity and sensitivity. While some public TCRs were present in many individuals, most TCR sequences turned up only very rarely across donors. Several of the top co-occurrence clusters appeared to be linked to parvovirus B19, influenza, CMV and Epstein-Barr virus, according to a later analysis. In vitro tests confirmed that a few of the cytomegalovirus-associated TCR beta chains recognize cytomegalovirus antigens. For the cohort, immune exposure information was limited to CMV serostatus. Only TCR beta chains were sequenced in this cohort, and the absence of alpha or paired-chain data limited detectable features. In a later analysis, the rate of TCR association differed among HLA loci, with DRB1 alleles having the most associated TCRs and HLA-C alleles having the fewest.

CDR1 and CDR2 are drawn from the germline V gene: MNHEY, SVGAGI. V is reduced by 7 bases and J by 14 bases, leaving a spacing of 11 bases between them. Including cysteine and phenylalanine, the CDR3 has 9 amino acids. Of the read, only the CDR3 DNA is kept; its 27 bases are in frame from base 1. The library was obtained by the immunoSEQ multiplex PCR assay. For the multiplex PCR, a mixture combining 60 forward primers for TCR Vbeta segments and 13 reverse primers for TCR Jbeta segments was used. The CDR3 region of rearranged TCR beta genes was amplified from genomic DNA by a multiplex PCR assay. On the Illumina HiSeq System, the amplified TCR beta libraries were sequenced as 87-base-pair reads. The authors' pipeline ran thus. In a later analysis, tens of millions of unique TCR beta chains were counted across the roughly 610 repertoires, and approximately 11 million of these chains were shared by at least two donors. To remove PCR and sequencing errors, raw reads were error-corrected and collapsed into unique sequences using a nearest-neighbor algorithm that merged closely related sequences. To assign V, D and J gene segments, CDR3 sequences were aligned to IMGT reference sequences. For a sequence to be retained, a match of at least six nucleotides to both a V gene segment and a J gene segment was required. A rearrangement counted as productive if the CDR3 had no stop codons and remained in frame with V and J, and every other rearrangement counted as non-productive. Following IMGT convention, CDR3 was defined as the stretch from the second conserved V-encoded cysteine up to the conserved J-encoded phenylalanine. The earlier analysis of about 590 of the donors excluded sequences that lacked an unambiguous match to a single V gene segment. In an earlier analysis of almost 600 of the donors, a V segment was called functional when productive rearrangements were above 56.7%, and segregating when the standard deviation between donors exceeded 5%. A statistical classification framework was built for diagnosing cytomegalovirus status from the catalog of TCR beta chain sequences. In a later analysis, TCR nucleotide sequences were compared against IMGT/GENE-DB human TR gene sequences so that V and J genes could be assigned. In a later analysis, CDR3 sequences and most-parsimonious VDJ recombination scenarios were assigned using the TCRdist pipeline. In a later analysis, each TCR beta chain was defined by its CDR3 amino acid sequence together with its V-gene family, and reads without a unique V-gene family were excluded. As a way to deal with suspected cross-contamination and a sequencing artifact, a later analysis dropped roughly 600 nucleotide sequences that were highly shared and had low generation probability. In a later analysis, a clonal expansion index for each public chain was calculated from normalized within-repertoire ranks of inferred template counts. A later analysis computed generation probabilities with a VDJ recombination model fitted to out-of-frame rearrangements, and checked the results against IGoR. In a later analysis, TCR-TCR, TCR-HLA and TCR-CMV co-occurrence was scored with hypergeometric tests, and a repertoire-size bias correction was applied to TCR pairs. False discovery rates were estimated in a later analysis by permuting HLA or CMV assignments 20 times. A later analysis grouped co-occurring TCRs with DBSCAN, adding TCRdist sequence similarity when clustering within HLA-allele-positive subsets. For co-occurrence clustering, repertoires with fewer than 30,000 or more than 120,000 public chains were excluded, along with 4 to 6 repertoires with anomalous nucleotide sharing. TCRdb provides this immuneACCESS table in a form limited to in-frame rearrangements. Some clones are lacking; in checked studies, under half of them reflect an unresolved V gene, and why the rest are absent is not known. That table is the source of V, J and clone size, and D and trimming were worked out from the DNA. The sample table lists 190,000 or so clones, around three quarters of them with a count of one. The ten top clones hold 0.5% to 0.8% of the sample.

What was sequenced was PBMCs. The chain links TRBV6-5 with TRBJ1-2; the D gene assignment is ambiguous. The TCR originated in a boy aged 5-17 years in good health and CMV-seronegative. The CDR3 region has the sequence CASTTRRTF. The nucleotides read TGTGCCAGCACCACGCGGCGGACCTTC.